The source of this TCR beta chain is a study of shared clonotypes between healthy human individuals. Findings and limits, study-wide: The four-donor shared clonotypes exceeded non-shared clonotypes in generation probability, with non-shared ones scoring lower. Naive subsets generally exceeded memory subsets in estimated richness.

The assay was carried out at the deep level. Clones were read by immunoSEQ multiplex PCR, and TCRdb kept only the in-frame ones, dropping some. The sample consists of about 2.1 million clones, around 95% of them appearing once. To note about this clone: No antigen is known for it.

In the naive CD8 group, cells lacked CD45RO and were positively selected for CCR7, so terminally differentiated effector memory CD45RA+ cells were left out. Healthy HIV-negative adults with no recent acute infections or vaccinations were recruited as donors. Specimen: naive CD8+ T cells from PBMCs. The clonotype was recovered from a man aged 18 to 29 in good health. Some clones in this sample may be carry-over from other donors' samples.

CDR3 sequence: CATSPRYSPGLAAYEQYF. The CDR3, as DNA: TGTGCCACCAGCCCCCGATATTCTCCGGGACTAGCGGCCTACGAGCAGTACTTC. The chain combines TRBV15 with TRBJ2-7; 11 nucleotides line up with TRBD2. CDR1 and CDR2 (germline): LNHNV, YYDKDF (reference sequence). The CDR3 sequence is 18 residues long. The J segment lost 2 bases and the V segment lost 5 bases, leaving 14 bases of the junction unmatched.